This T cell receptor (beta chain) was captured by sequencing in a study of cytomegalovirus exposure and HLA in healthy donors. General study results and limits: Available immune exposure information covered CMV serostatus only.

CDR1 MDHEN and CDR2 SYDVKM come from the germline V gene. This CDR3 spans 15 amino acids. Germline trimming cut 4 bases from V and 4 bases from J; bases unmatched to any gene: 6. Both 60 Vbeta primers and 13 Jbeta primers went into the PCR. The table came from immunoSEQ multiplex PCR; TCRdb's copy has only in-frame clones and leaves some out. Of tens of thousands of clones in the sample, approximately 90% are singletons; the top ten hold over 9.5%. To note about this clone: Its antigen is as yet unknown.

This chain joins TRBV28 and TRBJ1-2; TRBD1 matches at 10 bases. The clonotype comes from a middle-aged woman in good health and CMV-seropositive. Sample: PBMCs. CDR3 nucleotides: TGTGCCAGCAGTTCCCAGACAGGGGGCACCTATGGCTACACCTTC. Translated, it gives CASSSQTGGTYGYTF.